This TCR beta chain was found in a study of blood T cell repertoires in COVID-19. Study at large: The origin of the acute and convalescent COVID-19 samples was the United States, Italy and Spain. In each case, the material was cDNA or gDNA derived from T cells, B-cell-depleted T cells, or PBMCs.

Original processing notes: By means of reference gene primer amplification, nucleated cell counts were estimated. Some clones are missing from TCRdb's copy, which holds only in-frame ones; the method was immunoSEQ multiplex PCR. V and J calls and clone size come straight from that table; D and trimming were deduced from the DNA. The profile shows about half a million clones, 70% to 90% of them singletons. V dropped 7 bases and J dropped 5; count of bases not matched to a gene: 11. The CDR3 extends over 14 amino acids. Germline loops: CDR1 SQVTM, CDR2 ANQGSEA. The clonotype was recovered from a human donor in a cohort sampled during active COVID-19. The sequenced material came from peripheral blood. The chain recombines TRBV29-1 with TRBJ2-5, with 9 positions matching TRBD1. The CDR3 DNA reads as TGCAGCGCTAAGGGACAGGGAGCTCGGGAGACCCAGTACTTC. It translates to CSAKGQGARETQYF.